Ten or more counts support the clone carrying this T cell receptor beta chain. The antigen is unknown. Each patient went into thyroid surgery without having received any treatment. The data stem from a study of metastatic and nonmetastatic thyroid tumors. About the study: Repertoires from malignant and benign thyroid patients were compared across blood and tumor or nodule tissue.

V was clipped by 2 bases and J by 5 bases, with 22 bases between them. Germline values: CDR1 SGHVS, CDR2 FQNEAQ. The CDR3 is 17 residues long. Per the original data handling: In papillary thyroid cancer, a distant-metastasis classifier was built using CDR3 differences across clinicopathological groups. TCRdb re-called clones from the PCR reads using MiXCR. The V and J calls reflect TCRdb's pipeline rather than the authors' work. The table has roughly 30,000 clones, roughly 23% seen once. Study outcomes and limitations: The reported finding was significantly higher TCR beta diversity in malignant thyroid tumors relative to benign nodules, in blood and tumor.

The source material was blood. This clonotype was sampled from a female donor with papillary thyroid cancer or a benign thyroid nodule (not recorded which). Some clones in this sample may be carry-over from other donors' samples. The chain has TRBV7-8 and TRBJ2-7; the D is unclear. For the CDR3, the DNA is TGTGCCAGCAGCTTAACGAGTACCAGGCAGTCGGGCCACGAGCAGTACTTC. It encodes CASSLTSTRQSGHEQYF.